This entry is about one TCR beta chain. Its antigen is not known. From germline, CDR1 is MDHEN and CDR2 SYDVKM. The CDR3 runs 14 residues. V was shortened by 2 bases and J by 0 bases, with 7 bases between the two germline ends. The data originate from a study of Graves' ophthalmopathy and Graves' hyperthyroidism. Study overall: Ophthalmopathy absent within 18 months of follow-up marked hyperthyroidism as stable.

Broader study findings: Discriminating ophthalmopathy from stable hyperthyroidism, a 13-signature model attained a sensitivity of around 87% and a specificity of 80% to 82%. In blood, most expanded thyroid clonotypes above 0.001 frequency were also detected.

Serum thyroxine and TRAb, along with clinical symptoms, thyroid ultrasound and orbital computed tomography, were what diagnosis relied on. Investigators amplified TCR beta CDR3 regions from RNA transcripts. The library came from an HTBI-primed first-round RT-PCR and a second-round multiplex PCR. Using its own MiXCR run on the multiplex PCR reads, TCRdb lists one record per CDR3 protein. Of 900,000 to 1,200,000 distinct CDR3 sequences listed, about 40% are singletons. The specimen sequenced was peripheral blood or thyroid tissue (not recorded which). This chain uses TRBV28 with TRBJ1-2, with D maybe TRBD1 (5 bases). The TCR sequence derives from an adult man with Graves' hyperthyroidism. CDR3 DNA sequence: TGTGCCAGCAGTTTAGGACACGCTAACTATGGCTACACCTTC. Translated: CASSLGHANYGYTF.